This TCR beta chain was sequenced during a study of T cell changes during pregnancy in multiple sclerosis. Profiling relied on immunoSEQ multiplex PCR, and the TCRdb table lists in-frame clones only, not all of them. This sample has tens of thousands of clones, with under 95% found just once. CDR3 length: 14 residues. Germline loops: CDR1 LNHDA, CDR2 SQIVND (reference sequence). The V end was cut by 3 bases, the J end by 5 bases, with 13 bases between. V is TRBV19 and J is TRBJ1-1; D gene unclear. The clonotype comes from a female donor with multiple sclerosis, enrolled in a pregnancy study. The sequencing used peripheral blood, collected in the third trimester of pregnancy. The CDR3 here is CASSMAPSQTEAFF. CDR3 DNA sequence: TGTGCCAGTAGTATGGCACCTTCGCAGACTGAAGCTTTCTTT. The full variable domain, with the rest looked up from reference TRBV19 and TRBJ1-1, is DGGITQSPKYLFRKEGQNVTLSCEQNLNHDAMYWYRQDPGQGLRLIYYSQIVNDFQKGDIAEGYSVSREKKESFPLTVTSAQKNPTAFYLCASSMAPSQTEAFFGQGTRLTVV.